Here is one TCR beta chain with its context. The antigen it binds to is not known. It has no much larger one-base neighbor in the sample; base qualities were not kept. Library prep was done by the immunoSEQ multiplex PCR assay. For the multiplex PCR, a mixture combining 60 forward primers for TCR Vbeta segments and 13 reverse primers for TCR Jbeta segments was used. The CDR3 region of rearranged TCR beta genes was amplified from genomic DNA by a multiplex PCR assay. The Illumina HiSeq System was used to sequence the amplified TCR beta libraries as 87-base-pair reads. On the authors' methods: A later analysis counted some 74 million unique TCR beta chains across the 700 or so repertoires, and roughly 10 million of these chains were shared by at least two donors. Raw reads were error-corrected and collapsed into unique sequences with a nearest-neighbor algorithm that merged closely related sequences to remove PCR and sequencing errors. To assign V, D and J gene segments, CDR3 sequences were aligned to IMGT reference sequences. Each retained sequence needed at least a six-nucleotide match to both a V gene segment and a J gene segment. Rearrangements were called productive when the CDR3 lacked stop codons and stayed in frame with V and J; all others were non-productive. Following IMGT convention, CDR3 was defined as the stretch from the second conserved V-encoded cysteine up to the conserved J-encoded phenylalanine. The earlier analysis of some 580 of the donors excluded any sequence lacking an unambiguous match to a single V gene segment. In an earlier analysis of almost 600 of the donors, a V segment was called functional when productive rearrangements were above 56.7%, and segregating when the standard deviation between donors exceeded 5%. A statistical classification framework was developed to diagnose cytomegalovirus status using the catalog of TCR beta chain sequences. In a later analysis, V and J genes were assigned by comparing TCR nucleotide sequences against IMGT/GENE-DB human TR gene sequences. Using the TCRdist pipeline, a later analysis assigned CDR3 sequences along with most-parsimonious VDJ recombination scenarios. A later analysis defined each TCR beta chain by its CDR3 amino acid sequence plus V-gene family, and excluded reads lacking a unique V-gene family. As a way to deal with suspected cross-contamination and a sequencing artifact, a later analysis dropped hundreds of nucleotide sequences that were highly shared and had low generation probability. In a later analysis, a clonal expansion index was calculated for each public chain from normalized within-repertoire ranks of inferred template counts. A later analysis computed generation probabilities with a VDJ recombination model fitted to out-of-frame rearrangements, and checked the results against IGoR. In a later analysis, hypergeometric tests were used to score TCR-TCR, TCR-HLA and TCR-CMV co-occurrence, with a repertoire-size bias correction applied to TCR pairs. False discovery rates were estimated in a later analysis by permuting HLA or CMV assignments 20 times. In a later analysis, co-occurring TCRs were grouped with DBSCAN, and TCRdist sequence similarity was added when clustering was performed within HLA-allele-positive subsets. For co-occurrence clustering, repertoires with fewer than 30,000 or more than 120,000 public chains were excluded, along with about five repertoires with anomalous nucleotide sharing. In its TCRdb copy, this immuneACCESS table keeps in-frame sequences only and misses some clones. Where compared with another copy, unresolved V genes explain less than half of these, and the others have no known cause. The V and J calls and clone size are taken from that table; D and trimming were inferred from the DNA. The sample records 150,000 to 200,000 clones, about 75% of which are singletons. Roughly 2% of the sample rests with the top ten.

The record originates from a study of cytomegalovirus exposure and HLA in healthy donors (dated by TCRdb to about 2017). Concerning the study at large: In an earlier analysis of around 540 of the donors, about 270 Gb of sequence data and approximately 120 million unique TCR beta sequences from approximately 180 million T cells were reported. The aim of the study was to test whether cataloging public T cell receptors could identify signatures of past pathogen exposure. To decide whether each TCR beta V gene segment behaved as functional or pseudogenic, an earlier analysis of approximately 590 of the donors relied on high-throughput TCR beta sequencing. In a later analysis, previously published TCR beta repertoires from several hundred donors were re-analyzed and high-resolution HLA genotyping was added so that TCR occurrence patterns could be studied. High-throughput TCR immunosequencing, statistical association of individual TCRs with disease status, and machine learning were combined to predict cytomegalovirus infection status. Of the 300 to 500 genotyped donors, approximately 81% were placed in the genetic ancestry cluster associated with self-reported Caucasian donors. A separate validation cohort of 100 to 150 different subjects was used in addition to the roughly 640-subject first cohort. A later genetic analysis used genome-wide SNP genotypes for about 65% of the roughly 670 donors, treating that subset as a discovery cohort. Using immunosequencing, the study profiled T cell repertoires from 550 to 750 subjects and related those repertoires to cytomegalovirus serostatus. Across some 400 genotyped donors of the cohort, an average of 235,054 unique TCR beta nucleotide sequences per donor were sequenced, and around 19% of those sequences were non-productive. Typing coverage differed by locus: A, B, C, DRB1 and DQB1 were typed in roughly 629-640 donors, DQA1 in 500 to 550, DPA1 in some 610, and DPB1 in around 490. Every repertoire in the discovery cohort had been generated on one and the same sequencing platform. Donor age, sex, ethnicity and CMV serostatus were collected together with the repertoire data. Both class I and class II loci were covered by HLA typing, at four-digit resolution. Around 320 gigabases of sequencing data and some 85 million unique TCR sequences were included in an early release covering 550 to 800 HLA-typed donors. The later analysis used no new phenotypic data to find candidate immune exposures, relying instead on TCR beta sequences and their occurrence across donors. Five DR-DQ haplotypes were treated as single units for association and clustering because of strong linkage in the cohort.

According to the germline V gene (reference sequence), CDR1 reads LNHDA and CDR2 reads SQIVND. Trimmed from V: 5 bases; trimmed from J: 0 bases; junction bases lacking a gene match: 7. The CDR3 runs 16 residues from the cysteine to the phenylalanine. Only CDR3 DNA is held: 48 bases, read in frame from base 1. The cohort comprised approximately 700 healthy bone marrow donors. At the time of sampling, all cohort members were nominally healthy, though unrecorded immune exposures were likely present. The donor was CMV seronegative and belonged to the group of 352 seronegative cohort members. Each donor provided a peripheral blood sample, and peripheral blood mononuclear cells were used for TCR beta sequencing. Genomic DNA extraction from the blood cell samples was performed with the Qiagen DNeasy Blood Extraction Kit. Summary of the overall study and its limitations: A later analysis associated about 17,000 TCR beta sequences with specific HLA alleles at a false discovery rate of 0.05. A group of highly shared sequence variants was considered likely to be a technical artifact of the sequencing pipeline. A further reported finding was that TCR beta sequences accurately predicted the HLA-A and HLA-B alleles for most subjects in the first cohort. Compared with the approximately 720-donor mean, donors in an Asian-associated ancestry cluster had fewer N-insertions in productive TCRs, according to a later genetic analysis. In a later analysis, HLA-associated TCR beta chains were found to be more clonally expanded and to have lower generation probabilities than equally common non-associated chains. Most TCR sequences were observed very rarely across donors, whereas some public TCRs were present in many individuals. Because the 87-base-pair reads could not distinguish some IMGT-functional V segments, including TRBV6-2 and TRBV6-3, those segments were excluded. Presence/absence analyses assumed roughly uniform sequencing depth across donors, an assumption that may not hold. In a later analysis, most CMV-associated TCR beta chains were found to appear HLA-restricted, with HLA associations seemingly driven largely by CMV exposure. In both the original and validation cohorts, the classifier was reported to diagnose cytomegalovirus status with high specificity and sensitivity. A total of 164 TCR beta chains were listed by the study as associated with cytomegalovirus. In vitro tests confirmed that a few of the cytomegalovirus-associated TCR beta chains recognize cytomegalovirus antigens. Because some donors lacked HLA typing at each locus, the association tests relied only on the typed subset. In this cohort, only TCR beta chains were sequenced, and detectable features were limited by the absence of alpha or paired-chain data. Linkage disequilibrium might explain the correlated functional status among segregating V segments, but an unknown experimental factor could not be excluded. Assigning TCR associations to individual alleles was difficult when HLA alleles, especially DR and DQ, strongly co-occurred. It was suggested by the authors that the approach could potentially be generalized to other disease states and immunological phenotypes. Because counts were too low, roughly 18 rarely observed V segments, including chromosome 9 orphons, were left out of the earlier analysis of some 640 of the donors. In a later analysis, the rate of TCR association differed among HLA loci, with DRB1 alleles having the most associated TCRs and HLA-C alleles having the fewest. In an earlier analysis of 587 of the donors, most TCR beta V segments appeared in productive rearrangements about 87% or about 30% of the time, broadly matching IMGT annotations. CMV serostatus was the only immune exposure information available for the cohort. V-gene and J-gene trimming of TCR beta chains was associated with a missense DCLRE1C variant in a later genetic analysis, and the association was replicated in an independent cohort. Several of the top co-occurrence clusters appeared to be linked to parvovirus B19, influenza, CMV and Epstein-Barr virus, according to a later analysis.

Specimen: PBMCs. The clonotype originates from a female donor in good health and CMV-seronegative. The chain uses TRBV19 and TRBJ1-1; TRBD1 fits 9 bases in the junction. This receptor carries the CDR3 CASSRDTGGLNTEAFF. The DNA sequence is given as TGTGCCAGTAGTCGCGATACAGGGGGCCTGAACACTGAAGCTTTCTTT.